The clone carrying this TCR beta chain was found a few times. Its target is not known. CDR3 length: 15 residues. V lost 9 bases and J lost 1; bases outside the gene matches: 9. In germline, CDR1 is SNHLY, CDR2 FYNNEI. One entry per CDR3 protein results from TCRdb running MiXCR on the reads. In the table there are hundreds of thousands of distinct CDR3 sequences, around 11% of which are singletons. These data originate in a study of T cell repertoires in cytomegalovirus infection. Study-level information: It was the public TCR beta signatures that indicated both CMV infection and matching HLA type.

Study-level results: CMV-specific HLA-C-restricted TCR beta clonotypes dominated the ex vivo response.

The specimen was PBMCs. The TCR sequence derives from a human donor in good health (CMV status not recorded). Some clones in this sample may be carry-over from other donors' samples. This chain uses TRBV2 with TRBJ2-3, with 8 bases that match TRBD2. The CDR3 coding sequence is TGTGCCAGTACTCGACGGGGGGGGGGCACAGATACGCAGTATTTT. Residues: CASTRRGGGTDTQYF.